The 23 T cell receptor beta chains listed next were all sequenced from one sample in a study of control samples from healthy donors and cancer patients. Clones were sequenced by immunoSEQ multiplex PCR, and TCRdb holds only the in-frame ones, with some missing. The sample consists of some 130,000 clones, approximately 94% of them appearing once. The sequencing sample was made of PBMCs. These TCRs come from a man aged 50 to 60 with head and neck cancer.

This clone was detected only once. V is TRBV12-2 and J is TRBJ1-1. TRBV12-2 is flagged as a pseudogene. This CDR3 has 15 amino acids. CDR3 DNA sequence: TGTGCAAGTCGCTTACGGTCGGTCCATGGGACTGAAGCTTTCTTT. Translated, it gives CASRLRSVHGTEAFF.

The V and J genes are TRBV4-2 and TRBJ1-1; 8 bases fit TRBD1. The V gene end was trimmed by 0 bases and the J gene end by 5 bases; junction bases not matched to a gene: 11. The CDR3 is made up of 17 amino acids. CDR1 LGHNA and CDR2 YNFKEQ come from the germline V gene. DNA of the CDR3: TGTGCCAGCAGCCAAGATCTGGCAGGGGGCCAGAGAACTGAAGCTTTCTTT. Protein product: CASSQDLAGGQRTEAFF.

V usage is TRBV6-2 or TRBV6-3 and J usage is TRBJ1-1, with D unclear. This CDR3 contains 14 residues. In germline, CDR1 is MNHEY, CDR2 SVGEGT. Trimming pared 3 bases from V and 1 base from J, leaving 9 bases between. This CDR3 is CASSYNSKNTEAFF. CDR3 bases: TGTGCCAGCAGTTATAACAGCAAGAACACTGAAGCTTTCTTT.

The chain carries TRBV29-1 and TRBJ2-7; no reliable D call. The CDR3 extends over 11 amino acids. Trimming removed 4 bases from V and 0 bases from J, with 4 bases in between. Germline CDR1 is SQVTM and CDR2 is ANQGSEA. CDR3 region: CSVVVSYEQYF. DNA for the CDR3: TGCAGCGTTGTGGTCTCCTACGAGCAGTACTTC.

The chain combines TRBV5-1 with TRBJ1-2; unclear D gene. Between the trimmed V and J ends, which lost 5 bases and 5 bases, there was a span of 7 bases. There are 11 residues in the CDR3. CDR1 is SGHRS and CDR2 is YFSETQ in the germline V gene. CDR3: CASRQNYGYTF. The CDR3 nucleotides are TGCGCCAGCAGACAGAATTATGGCTACACCTTC. The full variable domain, rest sourced from reference TRBV5-1 and TRBJ1-2, is KAGVTQTPRYLIKTRGQQVTLSCSPISGHRSVSWYQQTPGQGLQFLFEYFSETQRNKGNFPGRFSGRQFSNSRSEMNVSTLELGDSALYLCASRQNYGYTFGSGTRLTVV.

The chain uses TRBV7-8 and TRBJ2-4, with D uncertain. The V end lost 2 bases, the J end lost 8 bases, and 13 bases lay between the germline ends. From germline, CDR1 is SGHVS and CDR2 FQNEAQ. The CDR3 sequence is 14 residues long. CDR3 region: CASSLSLGTDIQYF. The CDR3 DNA follows: TGTGCCAGCAGCTTAAGTCTAGGAACCGACATTCAGTACTTC.

The chain combines TRBV7-6 with TRBJ2-5; D tentatively reads TRBD1 or TRBD2 (5 bases each). V lost 5 bases and J 7 bases, leaving 14 bases between the germline ends. CDR1 and CDR2 (germline): SGHVS, FNYEAQ. The CDR3 is 13 residues long. The CDR3 nucleotides are TGTGCCAGCAGCCACGGGACCAGTACGACCCAGTACTTC. Protein sequence: CASSHGTSTTQYF.

This clone was recorded only once. The V gene is TRBV6-2 or TRBV6-3, the J gene TRBJ1-2; D unclear. This CDR3 region has 12 residues. Germline lookup yields CDR1 MNHEY and CDR2 SVGEGT. With 2 bases removed from V and 7 bases from J, the gap between germline ends came to 8 bases. CDR3 sequence reads: CASSYGGVGYTF. Here the CDR3 DNA reads TGTGCCAGCAGTTACGGCGGGGTTGGCTACACCTTC.

The V call is TRBV5-4, the J call TRBJ2-3; D gene ambiguous. The germline V gene has CDR1 SGHNT and CDR2 YYREEE (reference sequence). The CDR3 length is 16 residues. Between the trimmed V and J ends, which lost 0 bases and 0 bases, there was a span of 11 bases. The CDR3 sequence is CASSLGGGPSTDTQYF. For the CDR3, the DNA is TGTGCCAGCAGCTTGGGCGGTGGACCTAGCACAGATACGCAGTATTTT. Full variable domain (missing parts from reference TRBV5-4 and TRBJ2-3): ETGVTQSPTHLIKTRGQQVTLRCSSQSGHNTVSWYQQALGQGPQFIFQYYREEENGRGNFPPRFSGLQFPNYSSELNVNALELDDSALYLCASSLGGGPSTDTQYFGPGTRLTVL.

The chain joins TRBV14 to TRBJ1-6, with 9 nucleotides matching TRBD1. V shed 4 bases, J shed 9 bases, and the junction held 7 bases outside the gene matches. In germline, CDR1 is SGHDN, CDR2 FVKESK. CDR3 length: 15 amino acids. CDR3 in DNA: TGTGCCAGCAGCCCGCAGACAGGGGGTATTTCACCCCTCCACTTT. Amino acid sequence: CASSPQTGGISPLHF.

The chain joins TRBV6-6 to TRBJ1-5; a weak D match, TRBD1 (5 bases). Germline CDR1 is MNHNY and CDR2 is SVGAGI (reference sequence). V dropped 5 bases and J dropped 6 bases, with 20 bases sitting between them. The CDR3 runs 16 residues. The CDR3 sequence: CASSPAGEGLGQPQHF. The CDR3, as DNA: TGTGCCAGCAGTCCCGCCGGAGAGGGGCTGGGTCAGCCCCAGCATTTT.

This chain uses TRBV6-5 with TRBJ2-5; D assignment may be TRBD1 or TRBD2 (6 bases each). With 10 bases removed from V and 5 bases from J, the gap between germline ends came to 20 bases. Germline values: CDR1 MNHEY, CDR2 SVGAGI. CDR3 length: 14 amino acids. The CDR3 DNA reads as TGTGCCACCTCGCTATGGGGGGCCGGTGAGACCCAGTACTTC. Translating it yields CATSLWGAGETQYF.

The rearrangement joins TRBV6-5 to TRBJ2-7; 7 bases fit TRBD2. Germline lookup yields CDR1 MNHEY and CDR2 SVGAGI. The CDR3 sequence is 16 residues long. The V and J ends lost 0 bases and 3 bases, in that order; junction bases with no gene match: 8. The CDR3 DNA reads TGTGCCAGCAGTTACTCCGGCTCGGGGGACTACTACGAGCAGTACTTC. Translating it yields CASSYSGSGDYYEQYF.

The rearrangement joins TRBV7-2 to TRBJ1-3, with D unresolved. This CDR3 spans 13 amino acids. V lost 0 bases, J lost 4 bases, and 4 bases lay in between. CDR1 and CDR2 (germline): SGHTA, FQGNSA. The CDR3 spells CASSLAGGNTIYF. The CDR3 coding sequence is TGTGCCAGCAGCTTAGCCGGGGGAAACACCATATATTTT.

In its sample, this clone was seen a few times. The chain employs TRBV19 and TRBJ1-1, with D possibly TRBD1 on 5 matching bases. The germline V gene encodes CDR1 LNHDA and CDR2 SQIVND (reference sequence). Trimming removed 8 bases from V and 4 bases from J, with 17 bases in between. The CDR3 loop spans 14 amino acids. The CDR3 spells CASLIPGRVTEAFF. The CDR3 DNA reads as TGTGCCAGTCTCATCCCGGGGCGCGTCACTGAAGCTTTCTTT. Full variable domain (rest looked up from reference TRBV19 and TRBJ1-1): DGGITQSPKYLFRKEGQNVTLSCEQNLNHDAMYWYRQDPGQGLRLIYYSQIVNDFQKGDIAEGYSVSREKKESFPLTVTSAQKNPTAFYLCASLIPGRVTEAFFGQGTRLTVV.

The chain employs TRBV7-2 and TRBJ1-2, with D unclear. Germline lookup yields CDR1 SGHTA and CDR2 FQGNSA. Trimming shortened V by 2 bases and J by 6 bases, and 7 bases separated the two germline ends. This CDR3 contains 12 residues. CDR3 loop: CASSLRLHGYTF. In nucleotides, the CDR3 is TGTGCCAGCAGCTTAAGGCTTCATGGCTACACCTTC.

V gene TRBV6-6 combines with J gene TRBJ1-1; perhaps TRBD1 as D (6 bases). CDR1 is MNHNY and CDR2 is SVGAGI in the germline V gene (reference sequence). V was pared by 2 bases and J by 0 bases, with 13 bases between. The CDR3 extends over 16 amino acids. CDR3 nucleotide sequence: TGTGCCAGCAGTTACCAGGACAGACCTATGAACACTGAAGCTTTCTTT. The encoded protein is CASSYQDRPMNTEAFF.

The chain links TRBV2 to TRBJ2-5, with 9 nucleotides matching TRBD1. This CDR3 contains 16 residues. Trimming at V came to 3 bases and at J to 4 bases, leaving 9 bases not matched to a gene. Germline V lookup: CDR1 SNHLY, CDR2 FYNNEI. The CDR3 here is CASSDPYRDRAETQYF. As DNA, the CDR3 is TGTGCCAGCAGTGATCCCTACCGGGACAGGGCAGAGACCCAGTACTTC.

The gene calls are TRBV3-1 (or the pseudogene TRBV3-2) and TRBJ1-2; no clear D. CDR1 LGHDT and CDR2 YNNKEL come from the germline V gene (reference sequence). Trimming shortened V by 2 bases and J by 4 bases, and 20 bases separated the two germline ends. The CDR3 is made up of 17 amino acids. CDR3 sequence (DNA): TGTGCCAGCAGCCAACCCATAATTCCTCCCCCCCTCTATGGCTACACCTTC. Protein: CASSQPIIPPPLYGYTF.

This clone has a single count. CDR3 in amino acids: CASSIGNRNQPQHF. CDR3 in DNA: TGTGCCAGTAGTATCGGGAATCGGAATCAGCCCCAGCATTTT. This chain connects TRBV19 to TRBJ1-5; D is uncertain. The germline V gene has CDR1 LNHDA and CDR2 SQIVND (reference sequence). The CDR3 is made up of 14 amino acids. Trimming removed 3 bases from V and 4 bases from J, with 10 bases in between.

This clone was seen just once. The chain links TRBV18 to TRBJ1-1; TRBD1 matches at 9 bases. Germline V gene sequence: CDR1 KGHSH, CDR2 LQKENI. V was clipped by 9 bases and J by 5 bases; unmatched bases: 10. CDR3 length equals 14 residues. This chain's CDR3 is CASSSGTGRTEAFF. CDR3 bases: TGTGCCAGTTCTTCCGGGACAGGGAGGACTGAAGCTTTCTTT.

The CDR3 nucleotides are TGCGCCAGCAGCTCAGGGGTGGAGGAGACCCAGTACTTC. Protein product: CASSSGVEETQYF. This rearrangement joins TRBV5-1 to TRBJ2-5, with D possibly TRBD1 on 6 matching bases. CDR1 and CDR2 from the germline V gene are SGHRS and YFSETQ. The V gene lost 3 bases and the J gene lost 5 bases, with 11 bases spanning the gap. This CDR3 contains 13 residues.

The V and J genes are TRBV9 and TRBJ1-6; 9 bases line up with TRBD1. The CDR3 sequence is 14 residues long. CDR1 SGDLS and CDR2 YYNGEE come from the germline V gene. J lost 8 bases, V lost 2 bases, and 2 bases had no gene match. DNA for the CDR3: TGTGCCAGCAGCGTTGGACAGGGGCATTCACCCCTCCACTTT. The encoded protein is CASSVGQGHSPLHF.